Sequencing of this TCR beta chain was carried out in a study of blood T cell repertoires in COVID-19. Overall study context: T cells, B-cell-depleted T cells, or PBMCs provided the cDNA or gDNA that served as material.

Methods used by the authors: By means of reference gene primer amplification, nucleated cell counts were estimated. The assay was immunoSEQ multiplex PCR, and TCRdb's table has in-frame clones only and misses some. V and J calls and clone size are given by that table; D and trimming were obtained from the DNA. The repertoire holds some 100,000 clones, with roughly 92% as singletons. Germline V gene sequence: CDR1 SGHAT, CDR2 FQNNGV. The V segment lost 5 bases and the J segment 4 bases; nucleotides outside the gene matches: 7. This CDR3 contains 15 residues. This clonotype was obtained from a man in his sixties with acute or convalescent COVID-19. The rearrangement joins TRBV11-2 to TRBJ2-2, with 7 bases that match TRBD1. Material: peripheral blood. The CDR3, as DNA: TGTGCCAGCAGCCCCGGGACAGTCGCCACCGGGGAGCTGTTTTTT. Protein sequence: CASSPGTVATGELFF.